These T cell receptor beta chains were read from a single sample in a study of T cells in Graves' hyperthyroidism and ophthalmopathy. In TCRdb, the multiplex PCR reads were re-called with MiXCR into one record per CDR3 protein. In the table there are about 610,000 distinct CDR3 sequences, about 15% of which are singletons. The sample was blood. These receptors were obtained from a woman aged 40-49 years with Graves' ophthalmopathy. Each CDR3 is given with its conserved first and last residue.

v_call cdr3_aa
TRBV6-1 CASNRGGELFF
TRBV3-1 CASSLGAGKQYF
TRBV28 CASSTPKETPYYEQYF
TRBV12-3/TRBV12-4 CASSVLGGRGEAFF
TRBV27 CAGEAGACEQYF
TRBV2 CASGLQGARGYTF
TRBV2 CASSESRIVSGGQPQHF
TRBV29-1 CSVGDRGGFEAFF
TRBV27 CASSFSGAAGTGELFF
TRBV11-2 CASSQAPRGGGYTF
TRBV12-3/TRBV12-4 CASSPSTVSSYEQYF
TRBV27 CASNRDREMNTEAFF
TRBV11-2 CASSWTGGKFGANVLTF
TRBV20-1 CSARMGYGELFF
TRBV12-3/TRBV12-4 CASSSMGGGPYEQYF
TRBV28 CASSKIQGSYEQYF
TRBV6-5 CASSGDINQPQHF
TRBV7-9 CASSLGSGDQPQHF
TRBV4-2 CASSPRTSGSLYANTGELFF
TRBV28 CASSVNRDEQYF
TRBV28 CASGRDFSKNIQYF
TRBV30 CAFEEWPRHHYGYTF
TRBV18 CASSPSSRQGRMNTEAFF
TRBV11-2 CASSLGLGQPQHF
TRBV7-2 CASSLVQGHTQYF
TRBV28 CASSPGGIPEAFF
TRBV28 CASIRGTGNTEAFF
TRBV20-1 CSASGITYGYTF
TRBV28 CASSSGLSRYEQYF
TRBV7-8 CASSLRTSSASGELFF
TRBV11-1 CASSLLPGQGSNTGELFF
TRBV5-4 CASRRDRGRDTQYF
TRBV12-3/TRBV12-4 CASSLATGEGDTEAFF
TRBV15 CATSREGQGVGNTIYF
TRBV28 CASSFSGGLNTGELFF
TRBV28 CASSLRERAGELFF
TRBV7-2 CASSLRGAEGIRNIQYF
TRBV6-1 CASSEFTDGTYEQYF
TRBV5-4 CASSWDRGSPGNTIYF
TRBV9 CASSVGIGDRGYTF
TRBV25-1 CASSEWDDSLQGEYGYTF
TRBV7-9 CASSRIGNTEAFF
TRBV28 CASSLRGPAPEQYF
TRBV15 CATSRGFEGNQPQHF
TRBV28 CASSWREGSYEQYF
TRBV18 CASSPSEQNYGYTF
TRBV10-3 CAISESLDGTYEQYF
TRBV12-3/TRBV12-4 CASSWTGLGTFF
TRBV27 CARVPPGQGGAGYTF
TRBV29-1 CSVERGPGTEAFF
TRBV7-9 CASSLDELAGQETQYF
TRBV5-4 CASSLGGRSNEQYF
TRBV3-1 CASSTLPGTGGYEQYF
TRBV6-1 CASSAGQASQETQYF
TRBV28 CASSFRYGTGSSEQYF
TRBV28 CASYDVPRDYGYTF
TRBV12-3/TRBV12-4 CASSLGVDYTF